The source of this T cell receptor (beta chain) is a study of blood T cell repertoires in COVID-19. The wider study: Both acute and convalescent COVID-19 samples were obtained from the United States, Italy and Spain. In each case, the material was cDNA or gDNA derived from T cells, B-cell-depleted T cells, or PBMCs.

Sequencing was performed with immunoSEQ multiplex PCR; in TCRdb, only in-frame clones are kept and a portion is missing. The table has 200,000 to 250,000 clones, 75% to 90% seen once. This CDR3 is 15 amino acids long. CDR1 and CDR2 from the germline V gene are SEHNR and FQNEAQ (reference sequence). The V gene end was trimmed by 7 bases and the J gene end by 0 bases; junction bases not matched to a gene: 5. Patients of the Seattle cohort, enrolled during active infection, were followed longitudinally. The chain recombines TRBV7-9 with TRBJ2-2; 7 bases fit TRBD2. The sample consisted of peripheral blood. This receptor was identified in a man aged 30 to 45 with COVID-19, enrolled during active disease. The CDR3 protein is CASTWGGSNTGELFF. The CDR3, as DNA: TGTGCCAGCACCTGGGGGGGTTCGAACACCGGGGAGCTGTTTTTT.